The 7 T cell receptor beta chains below come from one sample, sequenced in a study of T cells after yellow fever vaccination. Each CDR3 protein gets one entry after TCRdb re-called the 5' RACE reads with MiXCR. The table lists 500,000 to 650,000 distinct CDR3 sequences, roughly 17% of them singletons. Sequenced material: PBMCs, taken 5 days after the first yellow fever vaccination. These receptors all come from a young man who received the YFV17D yellow fever vaccine.

The sample holds a few counts of this clonotype. The chain is built from TRBV20-1 and TRBJ1-2; unclear D gene. Trimming cost V 6 bases and J 4 bases, with 15 bases left between them. The germline gives CDR1 DFQATT, CDR2 SNEGSKA (reference sequence). The CDR3 totals 13 residues. The CDR3 DNA reads TGCAGTGCCGCCGCCCCGGGGAGCTATGGCTACACCTTC. This codes for CSAAAPGSYGYTF.

The chain uses TRBV11-2 and TRBJ1-1; D is uncertain. The ends were cut back, 3 bases at V and 4 bases at J, with 18 bases in the middle. Germline V CDR1 and CDR2: SGHAT, FQNNGV. This CDR3 has 16 residues. As DNA, the CDR3 is TGTGCCAGCAGCTTTTACCCTCCCGAGGAAGGCACTGAAGCTTTCTTT. Its protein is CASSFYPPEEGTEAFF.

V gene TRBV5-6 combines with J gene TRBJ2-7; D may be TRBD2 (5 bases). Germline V gene data show CDR1 as SGHDT and CDR2 as YYEEEE. The CDR3 is made up of 14 amino acids. V was shortened by 5 bases and J by 4 bases, with 16 bases between the two germline ends. CDR3 loop: CASRSAGIYYEQYF. CDR3 DNA: TGTGCCAGCAGGAGTGCCGGGATCTATTACGAGCAGTACTTC.

This chain uses TRBV18 with TRBJ2-5; weak D call: TRBD1 (7 bases). CDR1 and CDR2 from the germline V gene are KGHSH and LQKENI. This CDR3 is built from 15 residues. V lost 2 bases and J lost 5, with 15 bases in between. The CDR3 protein is CASSPNRGGSETQYF. The CDR3 DNA sequence: TGTGCCAGCTCACCAAACAGGGGAGGTTCGGAGACCCAGTACTTC.

V usage is TRBV12-3 or TRBV12-4 and J usage is TRBJ2-5; D not resolved. V lost 7 bases and J lost 5, with 14 bases in between. There are 13 residues in the CDR3. The CDR3 DNA sequence: TGTGCCAGCACCCACGGCCAGGAGGAGACCCAGTACTTC. This gives the protein CASTHGQEETQYF.

This clonotype was detected only a few times. The CDR3 region is CARLDRDFEAFF. DNA of the CDR3: TGTGCCAGACTTGACAGGGACTTTGAAGCTTTCTTT. The chain carries TRBV21-1 and TRBJ1-1; TRBD1 reflects the table's D call only, with no check against the DNA. TRBV21-1 represents a pseudogene. The CDR3 has 12 residues.

V usage is TRBV7-8 and J usage is TRBJ2-2; D not resolved. Between the trimmed V and J ends, which lost 2 bases and 3 bases, there was a span of 10 bases. Germline V CDR1 and CDR2: SGHVS, FQNEAQ. This CDR3 has 15 residues. As DNA, the CDR3 is TGTGCCAGCAGCTTATTCAGCAGTTACACCGGGGAGCTGTTTTTT. This encodes CASSLFSSYTGELFF.